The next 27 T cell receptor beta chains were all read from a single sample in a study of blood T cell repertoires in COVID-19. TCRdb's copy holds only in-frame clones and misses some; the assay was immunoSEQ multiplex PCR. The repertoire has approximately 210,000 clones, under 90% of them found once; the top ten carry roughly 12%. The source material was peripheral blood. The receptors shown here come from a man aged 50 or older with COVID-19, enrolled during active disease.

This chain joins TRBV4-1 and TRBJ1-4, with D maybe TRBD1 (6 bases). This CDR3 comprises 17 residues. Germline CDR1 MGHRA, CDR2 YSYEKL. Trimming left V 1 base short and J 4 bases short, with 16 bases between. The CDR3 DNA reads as TGCGCCAGCAGCCAAGGCCCGCAAACAGGGAGTAATGAAAAACTGTTTTTT. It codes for CASSQGPQTGSNEKLFF.

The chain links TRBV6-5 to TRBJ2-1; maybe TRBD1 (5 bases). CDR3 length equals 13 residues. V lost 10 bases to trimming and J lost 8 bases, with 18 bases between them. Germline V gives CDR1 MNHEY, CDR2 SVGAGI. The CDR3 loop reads CATAPDSWYEQFF. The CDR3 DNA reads TGTGCCACCGCCCCTGACAGCTGGTATGAGCAGTTCTTC.

CDR3 sequence: CASSQLGQGSYEQYF. In DNA, the CDR3 is TGTGCCAGCAGCCAATTGGGACAGGGTTCCTACGAGCAGTACTTC. V gene TRBV16 combines with J gene TRBJ2-7; 9 bases align to TRBD1. The CDR3 extends over 15 amino acids. V shed 1 base and J 1 base; nucleotides not matched to a gene: 2. Per germline, CDR1 KGHSY and CDR2 FQNENV.

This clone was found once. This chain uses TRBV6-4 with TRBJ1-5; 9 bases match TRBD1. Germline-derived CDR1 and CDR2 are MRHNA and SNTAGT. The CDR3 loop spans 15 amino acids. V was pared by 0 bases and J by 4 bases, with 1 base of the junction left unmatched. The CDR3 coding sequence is TGTGCCAGCAGTGACTCGGGACAGGGTAATCAGCCCCAGCATTTT. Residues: CASSDSGQGNQPQHF.

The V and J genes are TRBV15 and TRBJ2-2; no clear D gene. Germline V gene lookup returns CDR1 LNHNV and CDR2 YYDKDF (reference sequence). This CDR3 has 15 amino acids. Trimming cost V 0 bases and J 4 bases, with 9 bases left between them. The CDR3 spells CATSRDQSGTGELFF. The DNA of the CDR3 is TGTGCCACCAGCAGAGATCAATCAGGCACCGGGGAGCTGTTTTTT.

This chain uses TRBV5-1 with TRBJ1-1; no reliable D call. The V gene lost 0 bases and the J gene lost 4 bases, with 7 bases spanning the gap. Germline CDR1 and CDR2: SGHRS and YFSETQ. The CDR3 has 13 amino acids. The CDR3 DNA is TGCGCCAGCAGCTTGGTGGCCAGCACTGAAGCTTTCTTT. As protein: CASSLVASTEAFF. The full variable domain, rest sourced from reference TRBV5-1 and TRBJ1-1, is KAGVTQTPRYLIKTRGQQVTLSCSPISGHRSVSWYQQTPGQGLQFLFEYFSETQRNKGNFPGRFSGRQFSNSRSEMNVSTLELGDSALYLCASSLVASTEAFFGQGTRLTVV.

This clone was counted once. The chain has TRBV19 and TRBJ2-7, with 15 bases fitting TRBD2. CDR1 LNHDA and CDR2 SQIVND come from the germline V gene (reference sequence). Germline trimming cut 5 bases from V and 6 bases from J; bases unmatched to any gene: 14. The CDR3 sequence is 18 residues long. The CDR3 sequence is CASSSGLAGGSLFFEQYF. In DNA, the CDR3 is TGTGCCAGTAGTTCGGGACTAGCGGGGGGCTCCTTGTTCTTCGAGCAGTACTTC.

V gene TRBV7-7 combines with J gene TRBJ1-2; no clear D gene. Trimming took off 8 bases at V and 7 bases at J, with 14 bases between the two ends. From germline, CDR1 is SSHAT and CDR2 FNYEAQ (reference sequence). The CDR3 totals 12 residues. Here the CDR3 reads CASPSRPGGYTF. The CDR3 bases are TGTGCCAGCCCATCCAGGCCAGGTGGCTACACCTTC.

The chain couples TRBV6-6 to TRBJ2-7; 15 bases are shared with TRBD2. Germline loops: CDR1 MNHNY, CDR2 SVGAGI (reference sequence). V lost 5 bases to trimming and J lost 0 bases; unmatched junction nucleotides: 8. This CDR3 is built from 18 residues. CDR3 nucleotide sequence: TGTGCCAGCAGTCGGACCGGGACTAGCGGGAGGTTCTCCTACGAGCAGTACTTC. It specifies CASSRTGTSGRFSYEQYF.

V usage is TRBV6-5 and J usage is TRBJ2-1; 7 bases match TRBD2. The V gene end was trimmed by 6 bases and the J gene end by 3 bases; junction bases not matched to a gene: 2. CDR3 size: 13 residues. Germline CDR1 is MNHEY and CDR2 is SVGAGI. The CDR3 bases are TGTGCCAGCAGCCGCGGGAGCTACAATGAGCAGTTCTTC. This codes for CASSRGSYNEQFF.

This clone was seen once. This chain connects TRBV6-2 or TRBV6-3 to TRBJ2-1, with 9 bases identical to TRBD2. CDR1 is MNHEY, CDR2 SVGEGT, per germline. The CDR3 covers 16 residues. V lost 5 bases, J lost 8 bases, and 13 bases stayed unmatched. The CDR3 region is CASSGIRGGGADEQFF. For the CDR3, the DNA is TGTGCCAGCAGTGGGATTCGTGGCGGGGGGGCGGATGAGCAGTTCTTC.

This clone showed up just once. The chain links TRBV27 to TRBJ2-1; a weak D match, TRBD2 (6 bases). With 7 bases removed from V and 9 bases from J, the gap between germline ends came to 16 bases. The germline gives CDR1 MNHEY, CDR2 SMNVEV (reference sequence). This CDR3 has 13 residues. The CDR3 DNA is TGTGCCAGCACCTGGAGGGCTAGCTCTGAGCAGTTCTTC. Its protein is CASTWRASSEQFF.

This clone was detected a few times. CDR3 nucleotide sequence: TGTGCCAGCAGTGAATACTGGGGGCTGGAAAAACTGTTTTTT. It is translated as CASSEYWGLEKLFF. This chain uses TRBV25-1 with TRBJ1-4; maybe TRBD1 (6 bases). Germline CDR1 reads MGHDK; CDR2 reads SYGVNS. Trimming shortened V by 0 bases and J by 8 bases, and 10 bases separated the two germline ends. The CDR3 sequence is 14 residues long. The full variable domain, completed using reference TRBV25-1 and TRBJ1-4, is EADIYQTPRYLVIGTGKKITLECSQTMGHDKMYWYQQDPGMELHLIHYSYGVNSTEKGDLSSESTVSRIRTEHFPLTLESARPSHTSQYLCASSEYWGLEKLFFGSGTQLSVL.

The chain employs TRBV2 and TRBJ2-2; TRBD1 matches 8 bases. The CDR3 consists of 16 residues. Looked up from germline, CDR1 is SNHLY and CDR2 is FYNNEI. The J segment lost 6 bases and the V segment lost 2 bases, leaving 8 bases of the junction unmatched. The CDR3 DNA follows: TGTGCCAGCAGTGAAAGACCCCAGGGGGCCGCCGGGGAGCTGTTTTTT. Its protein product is CASSERPQGAAGELFF.

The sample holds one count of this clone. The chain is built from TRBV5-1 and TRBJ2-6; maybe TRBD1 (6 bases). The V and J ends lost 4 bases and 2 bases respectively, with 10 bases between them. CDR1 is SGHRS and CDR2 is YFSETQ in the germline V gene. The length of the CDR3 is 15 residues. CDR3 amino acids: CASSPTGTGANVLTF. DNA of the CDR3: TGCGCCAGCAGCCCCACAGGGACTGGGGCCAACGTCCTGACTTTC.

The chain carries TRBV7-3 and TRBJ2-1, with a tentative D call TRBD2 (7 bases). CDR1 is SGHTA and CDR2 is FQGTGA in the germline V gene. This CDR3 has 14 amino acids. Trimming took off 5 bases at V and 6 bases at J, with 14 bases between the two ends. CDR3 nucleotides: TGTGCCAGCAGCCCCCAGGGGACTACCAATGAGCAGTTCTTC. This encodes CASSPQGTTNEQFF.

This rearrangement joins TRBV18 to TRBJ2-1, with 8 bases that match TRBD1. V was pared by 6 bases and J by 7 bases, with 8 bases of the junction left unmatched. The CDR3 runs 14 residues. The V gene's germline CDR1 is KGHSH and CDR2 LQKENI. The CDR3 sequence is CASSDATGGNEQFF. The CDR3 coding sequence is TGTGCCAGCTCCGATGCCACAGGGGGAAATGAGCAGTTCTTC.

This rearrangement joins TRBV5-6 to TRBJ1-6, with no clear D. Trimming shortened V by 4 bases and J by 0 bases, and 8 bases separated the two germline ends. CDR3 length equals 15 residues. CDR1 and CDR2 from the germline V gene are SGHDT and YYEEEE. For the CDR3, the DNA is TGTGCCAGCAGCAAGTTTAGCTCCTATAATTCACCCCTCCACTTT. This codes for CASSKFSSYNSPLHF.

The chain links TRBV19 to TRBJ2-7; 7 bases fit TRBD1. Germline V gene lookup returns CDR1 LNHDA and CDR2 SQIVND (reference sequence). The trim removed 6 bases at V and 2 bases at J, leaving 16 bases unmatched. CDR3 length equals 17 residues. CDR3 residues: CASSARARQGEAYEQYF. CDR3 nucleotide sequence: TGTGCCAGTAGCGCCCGGGCCCGACAGGGCGAAGCCTACGAGCAGTACTTC.

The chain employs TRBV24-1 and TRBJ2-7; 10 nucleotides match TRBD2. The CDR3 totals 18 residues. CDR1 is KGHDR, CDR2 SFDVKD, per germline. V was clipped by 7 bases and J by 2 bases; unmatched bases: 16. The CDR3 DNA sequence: TGTGCCACCAGGGAGGTTGGGACAGGACTAGCGGACCCCTACGAGCAGTACTTC. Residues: CATREVGTGLADPYEQYF.

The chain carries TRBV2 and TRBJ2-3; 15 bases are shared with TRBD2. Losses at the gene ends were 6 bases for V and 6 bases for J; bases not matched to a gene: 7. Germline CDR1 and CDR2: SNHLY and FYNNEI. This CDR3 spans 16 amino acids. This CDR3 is CASSGGLAGGSDTQYF. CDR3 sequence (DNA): TGTGCCAGCAGCGGGGGACTAGCGGGAGGAAGTGATACGCAGTATTTT. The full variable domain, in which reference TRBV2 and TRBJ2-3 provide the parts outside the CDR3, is EPEVTQTPSHQVTQMGQEVILRCVPISNHLYFYWYRQILGQKVEFLVSFYNNEISEKSEIFDDQFSVERPDGSNFTLKIRSTKLEDSAMYFCASSGGLAGGSDTQYFGPGTRLTVL.

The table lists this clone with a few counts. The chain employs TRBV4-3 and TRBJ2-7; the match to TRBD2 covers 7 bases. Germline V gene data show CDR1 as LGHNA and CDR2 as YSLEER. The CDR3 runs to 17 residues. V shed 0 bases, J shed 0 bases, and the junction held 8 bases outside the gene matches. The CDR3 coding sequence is TGCGCCAGCAGCCAAGATCGCGGGGGAACGATCTCCTACGAGCAGTACTTC. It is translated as CASSQDRGGTISYEQYF.

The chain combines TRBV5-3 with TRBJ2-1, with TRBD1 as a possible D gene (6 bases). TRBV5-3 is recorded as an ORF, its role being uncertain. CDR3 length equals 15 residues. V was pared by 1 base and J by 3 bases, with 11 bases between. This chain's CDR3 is CARSLTGSNYNEQFF. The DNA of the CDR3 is TGTGCCAGAAGCTTGACAGGGTCCAACTACAATGAGCAGTTCTTC.

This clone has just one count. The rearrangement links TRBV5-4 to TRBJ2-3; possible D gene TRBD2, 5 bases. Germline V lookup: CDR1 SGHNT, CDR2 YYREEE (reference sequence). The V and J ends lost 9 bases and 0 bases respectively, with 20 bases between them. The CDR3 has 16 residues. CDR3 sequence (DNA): TGTGCCACCCACAATAGCACGGGGATTAGCACAGATACGCAGTATTTT. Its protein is CATHNSTGISTDTQYF. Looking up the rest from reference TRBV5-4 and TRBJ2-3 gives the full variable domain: ETGVTQSPTHLIKTRGQQVTLRCSSQSGHNTVSWYQQALGQGPQFIFQYYREEENGRGNFPPRFSGLQFPNYSSELNVNALELDDSALYLCATHNSTGISTDTQYFGPGTRLTVL.

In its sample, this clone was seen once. The CDR3 DNA sequence: TGTGCTAGTGGCATATATCTTGGGGGGGCCCCTGAGCAGTTCTTC. Amino acid sequence: CASGIYLGGAPEQFF. This chain connects TRBV12-5 to TRBJ2-1; a weak D match, TRBD2 (7 bases). With 6 bases removed from V and 9 bases from J, the gap between germline ends came to 21 bases. Per the germline V gene, CDR1 is LGHNT and CDR2 is FRNRAP. The CDR3 spans 15 residues.

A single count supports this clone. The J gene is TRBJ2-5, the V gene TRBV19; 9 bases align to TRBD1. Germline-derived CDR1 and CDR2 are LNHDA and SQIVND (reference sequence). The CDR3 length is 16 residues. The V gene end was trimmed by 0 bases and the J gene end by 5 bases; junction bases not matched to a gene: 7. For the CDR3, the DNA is TGTGCCAGTAGTATAGATTTGGGGACAGGGATGGAGACCCAGTACTTC. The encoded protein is CASSIDLGTGMETQYF. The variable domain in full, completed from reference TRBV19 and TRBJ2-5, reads DGGITQSPKYLFRKEGQNVTLSCEQNLNHDAMYWYRQDPGQGLRLIYYSQIVNDFQKGDIAEGYSVSREKKESFPLTVTSAQKNPTAFYLCASSIDLGTGMETQYFGPGTRLLVL.

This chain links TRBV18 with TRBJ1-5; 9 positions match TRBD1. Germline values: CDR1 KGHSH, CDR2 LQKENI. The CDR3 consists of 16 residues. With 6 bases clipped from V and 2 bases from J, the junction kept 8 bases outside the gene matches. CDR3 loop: CASSKTGGMGNQPQHF. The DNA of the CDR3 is TGTGCCAGCTCGAAAACAGGGGGCATGGGCAATCAGCCCCAGCATTTT. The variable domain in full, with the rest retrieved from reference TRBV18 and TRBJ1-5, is NAGVMQNPRHLVRRRGQEARLRCSPMKGHSHVYWYRQLPEEGLKFMVYLQKENIIDESGMPKERFSAEFPKEGPSILRIQQVVRGDSAAYFCASSKTGGMGNQPQHFGDGTRLSIL.